The clone carrying this T cell receptor beta chain was seen once. Its antigen remains unknown. These data come from a study of cytomegalovirus exposure and HLA in healthy donors. General observations from the study: Immune exposure information available was restricted to CMV serostatus.

Trimming removed 5 bases at V and 4 bases at J, with 12 bases between. This CDR3 region has 14 residues. Germline CDR1 reads MNHEY; CDR2 reads SMNVEV (reference sequence). The PCR used 60 Vbeta and 13 Jbeta primers. Assay: immunoSEQ multiplex PCR; the TCRdb copy retains only in-frame clones and omits some. The sample lists roughly 150,000 clones, 60% to 80% occurring once. V is TRBV27 and J is TRBJ1-3; the D gene is possibly TRBD1 (5 bases). Sample: PBMCs. The clonotype comes from a woman between 40 and 50 years old in good health and CMV-seronegative. The CDR3 loop is CASSPQDGGNTIYF. The CDR3 region has the DNA TGTGCCAGCAGTCCACAGGACGGGGGAAACACCATATATTTT.